This T cell receptor beta chain was documented in a study of somatic mutations in cytotoxic T cells in rheumatoid arthritis (dated by TCRdb to the late 2010s). Study-level background: Before any treatment started and right after they were diagnosed, patients gave peripheral blood samples (approximately 27 ml EDTA). Sorted V beta1+ cells also underwent TCRB sequencing, and some V beta antibody-stained T-cell populations were flow-sorted at nearly 100% purity on a FACSAria II or Sony SH800. TCRB deep sequencing covered some 65 patients with rheumatoid arthritis along with 15 to 25 healthy controls. After diagnosis, follow-up samples were obtained while patients were on immunosuppressive therapy such as methotrexate, hydroxychloroquine and sulfasalazine. Patient and control groups had essentially identical median ages. The study asked whether expanded CD8+ T-cell clones in newly diagnosed, untreated rheumatoid arthritis carry somatic mutations, and used TCRB deep sequencing to characterize clonality. Paper-wide results and their limitations: Rheumatoid arthritis patients and age-matched healthy controls did not significantly differ in CD8+ T-cell clonality. The expanded CD8+ clones had unknown antigen targets, and not appearing in virus-specific databases did not rule out that they were virus-specific. The largest CD8+ clone made up more than 20% of CD8+ cells in about an eighth of the 65 patients, and blood and synovial fluid shared several identical CD8+ TCRB sequences. Healthy controls showed no age-related increase in CD8+ clonality, whereas patients did (Spearman r=0.49).

To note about this clone: There is no known antigen for this receptor. One base away there is no much larger clone; base qualities are not given.

TCRB CDR3 sequencing used the immunoSEQ assay on genomic DNA. The original pipeline was this. Patient CD8+ clones larger than 1% were compared against published virus-specific TCRB sequences, and only a few matched. Only productive TCRB rearrangements were included in the analyses. Clonality was calculated as a Shannon entropy-based productive clonality index, and a clone was defined by a unique TCRB CDR3 sequence. Repertoire overlap for a pair of samples was computed from each clone's template counts relative to total templates per sample. V-gene usage from TCRB sequencing and V-gene usage measured by flow cytometry were correlated (Spearman r of over 0.6). Entries here come from immuneACCESS through TCRdb and include only in-frame sequences with V and J called. Some clones fail to appear in such tables; in the studies checked, an unresolved V gene covers under half of the shortfall, and the cause of the remainder is unknown. V and J calls and clone size come straight from that table; D and trimming were deduced from the DNA. This sample is represented by over 6,000 clones; approximately 77% of them were singletons. The ten largest clones add up to 25% to 30% of the sample.

Positive magnetic bead selection on an AutoMACS was used to isolate CD4+ and CD8+ cells, with flow cytometry used to check purity. After a first flow cytometry screen using a TCR V beta antibody panel, clonal expansions were characterized through TCRB deep sequencing of sorted CD8+ fractions. Peripheral blood mononuclear cells were obtained using density gradient separation with Ficoll-Paque PLUS. Using Nucleospin Tissue or Tissue XS kits, DNA was extracted from CD4-enriched, CD8-enriched or PBMC samples, with quantification by a Qubit 2.0 fluorometer. The sequencing here drew on CD8+ T cells sorted from blood, taken at a follow-up visit. This TCR came from a woman between 70 and 85 years old with rheumatoid arthritis.

The CDR3 sequence is CASSSRSGSSYEQYF. The DNA sequence is as follows: TGTGCCAGCAGTTCACGAAGCGGGAGCTCCTACGAGCAGTACTTC. The chain is assembled from TRBV7-9 and TRBJ2-7, with 8 bases in between that match TRBD2. The CDR3, cysteine through phenylalanine, is 15 amino acids long. Only the CDR3 DNA stays, 45 bases, in frame from base 1. Based on the germline V gene (reference sequence), the CDR1 and CDR2 sequences are SEHNR and FQNEAQ. From V the trimming removes 6 bases and from J it removes 0 bases, while the gene matches leave 7 bases of the junction unaccounted for. Full variable domain (CDR3 extended with the reference TRBV7-9 and TRBJ2-7 proteins): DTGVSQNPRHKITKRGQNVTFRCDPISEHNRLYWYRQTLGQGPEFLTYFQNEAQLEKSRLLSDRFSAERPKGSFSTLEIQRTEQGDSAMYLCASSSRSGSSYEQYFGPGTRLTVT.